This record concerns one T cell receptor (beta chain) sequence. Germline-derived CDR1 and CDR2 are MDHEN and SYDVKM. Trimming took off 2 bases at V and 0 bases at J, with 13 bases between the two ends. This CDR3 is 16 amino acids long. Assignment of participants to cohorts was predicated upon participant-reported clinical history. The data stem from a study of blood T cell repertoires in COVID-19. Looking at the study overall: Acute-phase and convalescent COVID-19 samples originated in the United States, Italy and Spain. PBMCs, B-cell-depleted T cells, or T cells provided the cDNA or gDNA that made up the material.

As handled by the study authors: Reference gene primer amplification in the assay estimated nucleated cell counts. Measured with immunoSEQ multiplex PCR; TCRdb has only the in-frame clones, and not every one. D and trimming were read from the DNA, whereas the V and J calls and clone size are those reported in that table. Altogether a few hundred thousand clones are present, approximately 84% being singletons, with the ten largest covering approximately 6.6%. The sample was PBMCs or T cells enriched from blood (not recorded which). V usage is TRBV28 and J usage is TRBJ1-1; tentatively, D is TRBD1 (6 bases). The clonotype comes from a woman in her 50s who had been exposed to COVID-19. The CDR3 region has the DNA TGTGCCAGCAGTTTACGGGGGGCGTTGATGAACACTGAAGCTTTCTTT. This codes for CASSLRGALMNTEAFF. Supplemented by reference TRBV28 and TRBJ1-1, the full variable domain reads DVKVTQSSRYLVKRTGEKVFLECVQDMDHENMFWYRQDPGLGLRLIYFSYDVKMKEKGDIPEGYSVSREKKERFSLILESASTNQTSMYLCASSLRGALMNTEAFFGQGTRLTVV.